Listed below are T cell receptor beta chains from one sample, sequenced in a study of response to subunit inactivated influenza vaccine. One entry per CDR3 protein, called by TCRdb with MiXCR from the RT-PCR reads. Of about 620,000 distinct CDR3 sequences detected, 12% appear once; the ten largest clones hold 9.5% to 13%. The sequencing used PBMCs from blood, collected on the day of vaccination. The receptors originated from a man aged 50 to 59 who received an inactivated influenza vaccine. CDR3s include the opening cysteine and the closing phenylalanine or tryptophan. A D gene is named only where the DNA matches it firmly. Not every row has a clone size; where given, it reads once, few, many or a size class.

cdr3_length,clone_size,v_call,d_call,j_call,cdr3_nt,cdr3_aa
13,NA,TRBV7-2,NA,TRBJ2-1,TGTGCCAGCAGCTTAGATGCCCCGGCTGAGCAGTTCTTC,CASSLDAPAEQFF
14,NA,TRBV12-3/TRBV12-4,NA,TRBJ2-3,TGTGCCAGCAGTTCGCGGAAGCTCACAGATACGCAGTATTTT,CASSSRKLTDTQYF
12,many,TRBV12-3/TRBV12-4,NA,TRBJ2-7,TGTGCCAGCAGCTTGGGGACCTACGAGCAGTACTTC,CASSLGTYEQYF
14,NA,TRBV7-8,NA,TRBJ2-5,TGTGCCAGCAGCTTCCTGAGGTGGGAAGAGACCCAGTACTTC,CASSFLRWEETQYF
14,few,TRBV12-3/TRBV12-4,TRBD1,TRBJ1-1,TGTGCCAGCAGCTGGGGGACAGGGCAAGGTGAAGCTTTCTTT,CASSWGTGQGEAFF
11,few,TRBV18,NA,TRBJ1-2,TGTGCCAGCTCGTCTAGACTGGGCTACACCTTC,CASSSRLGYTF
15,once,TRBV12-3/TRBV12-4,TRBD1,TRBJ1-1,TGTGCCAGCAGTTTAGGGGGACAGGGAAGGTCTGAAGCTTTCTTT,CASSLGGQGRSEAFF
12,few,TRBV7-2,NA,TRBJ1-4,TGTGCCAGCAGCTCCTATAATGAAAAACTGTTTTTT,CASSSYNEKLFF
13,few,TRBV7-6,TRBD2,TRBJ2-7,TGTGCCAGCAGCCCGCCGGGGGGACTTGAGCAGTACTTC,CASSPPGGLEQYF
15,NA,TRBV18,NA,TRBJ2-7,TGTGCCAGCTCACCACGCGCGACTCCTGGGGACGAGCAGTACTTC,CASSPRATPGDEQYF
15,NA,TRBV7-2,NA,TRBJ2-1,TGTGCCAGCAGCCCCCTAGCGGATAGGGGGGATGAGCAGTTCTTC,CASSPLADRGDEQFF
14,NA,TRBV12-3/TRBV12-4,NA,TRBJ1-5,TGTGCCAGCAGTTTATGGGGGCGCGCTCAGCCCCAGCATTTT,CASSLWGRAQPQHF
11,few,TRBV11-1,NA,TRBJ2-1,TGTGCCAGCAGCAGGGAGCGTGAGCAGTTCTTC,CASSREREQFF
15,NA,TRBV2,NA,TRBJ2-3,TGTGCCAGCCGCCGACGGTCCACAGGCACAGATACGCAGTATTTT,CASRRRSTGTDTQYF
13,few,TRBV20-1,NA,TRBJ1-3,TGCAGTGCTAGTTTGGAGAATCGAAACACCATATATTTT,CSASLENRNTIYF
14,few,TRBV14,TRBD1,TRBJ1-6,TGTGCCAGCAGCCACGGACAGGGATATTCACCCCTCCACTTT,CASSHGQGYSPLHF
14,NA,TRBV6-2/TRBV6-3,NA,TRBJ1-1,TGTGCCAGCAGTTACGCCGACCTACACACTGAAGCTTTCTTT,CASSYADLHTEAFF
15,NA,TRBV9,TRBD2,TRBJ2-1,TGTGCCAGCGGCACACCGTCGTTAGCGGGAAATGAGCAGTTCTTC,CASGTPSLAGNEQFF
16,NA,TRBV7-2,TRBD1,TRBJ1-1,TGTGCCAGCAGCTTAGGTCCCTTGGCAGGGGGCCCTGAAGCTTTCTTT,CASSLGPLAGGPEAFF
13,many,TRBV6-1,TRBD1,TRBJ2-2,TGTGCCAGCAGAGACGGGACAGCCGGGGAGCTGTTTTTT,CASRDGTAGELFF
15,NA,TRBV5-1,NA,TRBJ2-5,TGCGCCAGCAGCTTGAACGGGTTAGGCCAGAAGACCCAGTACTTC,CASSLNGLGQKTQYF
14,NA,TRBV20-1,TRBD2,TRBJ2-7,TGCAGTGCACCCACTAGCGGTCGAGGCTACGAGCAGTACTTC,CSAPTSGRGYEQYF